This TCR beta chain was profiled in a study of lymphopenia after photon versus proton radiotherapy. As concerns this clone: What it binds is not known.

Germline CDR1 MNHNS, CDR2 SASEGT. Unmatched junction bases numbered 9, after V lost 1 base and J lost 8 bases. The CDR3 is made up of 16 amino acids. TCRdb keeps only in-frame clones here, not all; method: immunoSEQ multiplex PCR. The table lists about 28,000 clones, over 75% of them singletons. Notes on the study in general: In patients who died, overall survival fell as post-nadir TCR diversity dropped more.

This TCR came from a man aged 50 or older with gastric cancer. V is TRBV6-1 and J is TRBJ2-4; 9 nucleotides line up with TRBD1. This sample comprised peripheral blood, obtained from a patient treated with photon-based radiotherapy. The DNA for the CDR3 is TGTGCCAGCAGTGAAGAGATCGGGACAGGGTTTGACATTCAGTACTTC. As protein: CASSEEIGTGFDIQYF.